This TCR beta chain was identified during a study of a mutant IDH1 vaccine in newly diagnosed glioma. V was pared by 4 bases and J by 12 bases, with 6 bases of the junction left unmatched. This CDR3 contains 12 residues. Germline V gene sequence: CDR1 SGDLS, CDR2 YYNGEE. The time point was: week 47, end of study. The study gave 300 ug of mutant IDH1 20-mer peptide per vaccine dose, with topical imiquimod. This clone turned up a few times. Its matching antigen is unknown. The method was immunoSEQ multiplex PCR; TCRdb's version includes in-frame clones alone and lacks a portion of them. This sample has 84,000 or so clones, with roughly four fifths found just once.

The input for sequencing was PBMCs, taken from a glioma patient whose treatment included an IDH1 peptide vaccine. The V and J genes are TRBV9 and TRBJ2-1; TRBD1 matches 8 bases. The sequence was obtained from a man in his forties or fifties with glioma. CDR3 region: CASSLTGTGQFF. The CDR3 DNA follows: TGTGCCAGCAGCTTAACCGGGACAGGGCAGTTCTTC.